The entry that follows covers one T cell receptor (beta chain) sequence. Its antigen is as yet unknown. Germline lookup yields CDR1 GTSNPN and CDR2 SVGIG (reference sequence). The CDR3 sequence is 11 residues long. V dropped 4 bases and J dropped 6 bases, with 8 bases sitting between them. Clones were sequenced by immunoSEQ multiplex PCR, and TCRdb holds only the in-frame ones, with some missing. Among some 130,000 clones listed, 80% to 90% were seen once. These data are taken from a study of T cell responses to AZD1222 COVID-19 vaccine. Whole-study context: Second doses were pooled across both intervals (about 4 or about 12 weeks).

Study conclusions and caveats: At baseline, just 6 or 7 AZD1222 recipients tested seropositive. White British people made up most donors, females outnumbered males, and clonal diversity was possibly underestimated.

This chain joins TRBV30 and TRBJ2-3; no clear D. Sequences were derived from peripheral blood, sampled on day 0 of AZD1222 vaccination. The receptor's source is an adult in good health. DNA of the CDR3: TGTGCCTGGACCTCCGCGGATACGCAGTATTTT. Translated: CAWTSADTQYF.